This T cell receptor (beta chain) was sequenced during a study of Graves' ophthalmopathy and Graves' hyperthyroidism. Other autoimmune diseases, uncontrolled infections, pregnancy or lactation excluded patients from enrollment. Clinicians diagnosed using symptoms, serum thyroxine, TRAb, thyroid ultrasound and orbital computed tomography. Fresh peripheral blood, about 9.3 ml, was the PBMC source. Study-level findings and limits: The model achieved around 67% sensitivity and less than 85% specificity for ophthalmopathy progression.

Worth noting for this clonotype: Its antigen is undetermined.

This CDR3 has 14 amino acids. V gave up 0 bases and J gave up 4 bases, with 9 bases separating them. Germline values: CDR1 SGHVS, CDR2 FNYEAQ. RNA transcripts were the template, and TCR beta CDR3 regions were amplified from them. Amplification began with first-round RT-PCR using HTBI primers, then second-round multiplex PCR was performed. TCRdb independently ran MiXCR on the multiplex PCR reads; one entry per CDR3 protein. The sample lists around 43,000 distinct CDR3 sequences, over 40% occurring once. This TCR was sampled from an adult man with Graves' ophthalmopathy. The sequencing input was peripheral blood. This chain uses TRBV7-6 with TRBJ2-5; possibly TRBD2 for D (6 bases). CDR3 in amino acids: CASSLATGLETQYF. For the CDR3, the DNA is TGTGCCAGCAGCTTAGCGACGGGACTAGAGACCCAGTACTTC.